The present entry profiles one T cell receptor (beta chain) with its context. No antigen is known for it. This sample was included in a study of T cells after yellow fever vaccination. Study at large: The fractions with low cell numbers were processed using SMART-Seq v4 Ultra Low Input. Study-wide points: Abundant clonotypes from the bulk population could get into FACS-sorted repertoires as contaminants.

The CDR3 sequence is 16 residues long. TCRdb passed the 5' RACE reads through MiXCR, listing each CDR3 protein once. Among 60,000 to 85,000 distinct CDR3 sequences listed, approximately 6.1% were seen once. Sequencing was performed on CD8+ T cells sorted from PBMCs, taken around 45 days after the first yellow fever vaccination. V usage is TRBV21-1 and J usage is TRBJ2-7; TRBD2 is the table's D call, not checked against the DNA. TRBV21-1 is an annotated pseudogene. This TCR came from a man younger than 35 who received the YFV17D yellow fever vaccine. The CDR3 reads CASSNLLAGGLLEQYF. CDR3 DNA sequence: TGTGCCAGCAGCAACCTCTTAGCGGGGGGCCTACTCGAGCAGTACTTC.